A selection of T cell receptor beta chains follows, all from one sample in a study of CD8+ T cells in alopecia areata. Generated by immunoSEQ multiplex PCR, the TCRdb table keeps only in-frame clones and is missing some. The sample lists around 200,000 clones, 50% to 75% occurring once. This specimen was CD4+ T cells sorted from blood, taken at week 4, from a patient treated with tofacitinib. The receptors derive from a human donor with alopecia areata. The CDR3 runs from the conserved cysteine through the conserved F or W. Each record gives: clone size, V gene, J gene, D gene, CDR3 DNA, CDR3 protein. D genes are given only for firm matches. Size values are once, few and many counts, or a class for expanded clones, and some rows have none.

few	TRBV6-1	TRBJ1-2	.	TGTGCCAGCAGTAAACAGGGTTCCAACTATGGCTACACCTTC	CASSKQGSNYGYTF
once	TRBV5-6	TRBJ1-5	TRBD1	TGTGCCAGCAGCCGAAGGGGGCTGCATCAGCCCCAGCATTTT	CASSRRGLHQPQHF
once	TRBV30	TRBJ1-1	.	TGTGCGAGGGACCGAATGAACACTGAAGCTTTCTTT	CARDRMNTEAFF
.	TRBV2	TRBJ2-1	TRBD1	TGTGCCAGCAGTCTAGGACAGGGTGATGATAAGAATGAGCAGTTCTTC	CASSLGQGDDKNEQFF
.	TRBV30	TRBJ2-7	TRBD2	TGTGCCTGGGGAAGAGGGACTACCTACGAGCAGTACTTC	CAWGRGTTYEQYF
.	TRBV30	TRBJ2-7	TRBD1	TGTGCCTGGAGTGCCCCCGGGACAGTACGCCCCTACGAGCAGTACTTC	CAWSAPGTVRPYEQYF
.	TRBV29-1	TRBJ2-7	.	TGCAGCGTTACCCAGAGCGGGTGGGACTCCTACGAGCAGTACTTC	CSVTQSGWDSYEQYF
.	TRBV27	TRBJ1-1	.	TGTGCCGGCCCCCTGGGGAGCTTCACTGAAGCTTTCTTT	CAGPLGSFTEAFF
few	TRBV25-1	TRBJ2-5	.	TGTGCCAGCGCGCTTCCGTCTACAGAGACCCAGTACTTC	CASALPSTETQYF
few	TRBV30	TRBJ1-6	.	TGTGCCTGGAGTGTACACAACTATAATTCACCCCTCCACTTT	CAWSVHNYNSPLHF
few	TRBV29-1	TRBJ1-2	TRBD1	TGCAGCGTTGAACGGGACAGTCGCTATGGCTACACCTTC	CSVERDSRYGYTF
few	TRBV7-9	TRBJ1-1	.	TGTGCCAGCAGCAGTGGTGGCTACACTGAAGCTTTCTTT	CASSSGGYTEAFF
.	TRBV11-2	TRBJ2-7	TRBD1	TGTGCCAGCAGCTTAGTACAGGGGTACGAGCAGTACTTC	CASSLVQGYEQYF
.	TRBV9	TRBJ2-3	.	TGTGCCAGCAGCGTAGCGAGACAATTTCCAGATACGCAGTATTTT	CASSVARQFPDTQYF
.	TRBV19	TRBJ1-5	.	TGTGCCAGCCGACAGTCCAATCAGCCCCAGCATTTT	CASRQSNQPQHF
.	TRBV5-1	TRBJ2-6	.	TGCGCCAGCAGCTTGGCCCCGGGTTCTGGGGCCAACGTCCTGACTTTC	CASSLAPGSGANVLTF
few	TRBV5-6	TRBJ1-1	.	TGTGCCAGCAGCCCACCTGTGGGGGGTGAAGCTTTCTTT	CASSPPVGGEAFF
.	TRBV29-1	TRBJ2-4	TRBD1	TGCAGCGTTGAAGATAGGGGACAGAAATACATTCAGTACTTC	CSVEDRGQKYIQYF
.	TRBV10-3	TRBJ1-2	TRBD1	TGTGACATCAGTGCATCCGGGACAGGGAACACCTTC	CDISASGTGNTF
.	TRBV10-2	TRBJ2-7	.	TGCGCCAGCGGCCGGGACACGGACTACGAGCAGTACTTC	CASGRDTDYEQYF
few	TRBV7-9	TRBJ2-3	TRBD2	TGTGCCAGCAGCCTGACTAGCGGGGTGGCAGATACGCAGTATTTT	CASSLTSGVADTQYF
once	TRBV29-1	TRBJ1-2	.	TGCAGCGCTCCGACAGCCTATGGCTACACCTTC	CSAPTAYGYTF
.	TRBV29-1	TRBJ2-2	.	TGCAGCGTTGTCCTAGTGACGAACACCGGGGAGCTGTTTTTT	CSVVLVTNTGELFF
.	TRBV27	TRBJ1-6	TRBD1	TGTGCCAGCAGCGTACAGGGGAACTCCTATAATTCACCCCTCCACTTT	CASSVQGNSYNSPLHF
.	TRBV20-1	TRBJ2-5	.	TGCAGTGCTCCTAAAGAGACCCAGTACTTC	CSAPKETQYF
.	TRBV5-6	TRBJ2-2	.	TGTGCCAGCAGGAAGAGAGGGGGACTTAACACCGGGGAGCTGTTTTTT	CASRKRGGLNTGELFF
.	TRBV5-1	TRBJ2-5	.	TGCGCCAGCAGCTTGGATGGGCGGTCCCAAGAGACCCAGTACTTC	CASSLDGRSQETQYF
many	TRBV15	TRBJ1-3	.	TGTGCCACCAGCATTCAGGGAGGAAACACCATATATTTT	CATSIQGGNTIYF
once	TRBV29-1	TRBJ2-5	.	TGCAGCGTACCGGGACCACCTTTACAAGAGACCCAGTACTTC	CSVPGPPLQETQYF
.	TRBV2	TRBJ1-1	.	TGTGCCAGCATCCTCGACGGAGGTATCACGAACACTGAAGCTTTCTTT	CASILDGGITNTEAFF
few	TRBV7-3	TRBJ2-5	.	TGTGCCAGCAGCTTATCAGGGCCTGGGGCGACCCAAGAGACCCAGTACTTC	CASSLSGPGATQETQYF
few	TRBV6-6	TRBJ1-1	.	TGTGCCAGCATTAAGAACACTGAAGCTTTCTTT	CASIKNTEAFF
.	TRBV7-7	TRBJ1-3	.	TGTGCTAGCAGCCAACTTCATGGCTCATCTGGAAACACCATATATTTT	CASSQLHGSSGNTIYF
.	TRBV9	TRBJ2-3	.	TGTGCCAGCAGCGGCTCCGGGACTTTATCACATACGCAGTATTTT	CASSGSGTLSHTQYF
.	TRBV29-1	TRBJ1-1	.	TGCAGCGTTACGAGGGGGAACACTGAAGCTTTCTTT	CSVTRGNTEAFF
.	TRBV30	TRBJ2-5	TRBD1	TGTGCCTGGAGTGTCGGAGAGACAGGGATTTTTGGAGAGACCCAGTACTTC	CAWSVGETGIFGETQYF
few	TRBV2	TRBJ2-3	TRBD2	TGTGCCAGCAGTGAAGCGGGTGCGGGGGGCGGAGGTACGCAGTATTTT	CASSEAGAGGGGTQYF